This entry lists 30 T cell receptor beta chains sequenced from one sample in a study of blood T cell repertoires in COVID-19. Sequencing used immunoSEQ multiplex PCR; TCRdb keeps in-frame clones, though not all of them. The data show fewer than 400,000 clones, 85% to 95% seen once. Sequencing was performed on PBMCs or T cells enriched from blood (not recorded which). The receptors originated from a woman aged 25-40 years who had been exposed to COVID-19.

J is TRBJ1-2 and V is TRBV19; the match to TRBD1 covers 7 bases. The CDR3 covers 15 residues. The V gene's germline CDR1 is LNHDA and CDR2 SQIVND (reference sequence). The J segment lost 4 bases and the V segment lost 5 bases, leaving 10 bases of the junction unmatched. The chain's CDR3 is CASSPGRDSFYGYTF. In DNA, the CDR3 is TGTGCCAGTAGTCCTGGGCGGGACAGTTTCTATGGCTACACCTTC.

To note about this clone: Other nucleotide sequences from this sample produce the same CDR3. CDR3: CASSLTGGNSPLHF. The DNA for the CDR3 is TGTGCCAGCAGTTTGACAGGGGGGAATTCACCCCTCCACTTT. This chain links TRBV6-5 with TRBJ1-6; 9 nucleotides line up with TRBD1. Germline V gene sequence: CDR1 MNHEY, CDR2 SVGAGI. This CDR3 is built from 14 residues. Unmatched junction bases numbered 2, after V lost 4 bases and J lost 7 bases.

This chain's CDR3 is CASSQRGDRDYGYTF. The CDR3 nucleotides read TGTGCCAGCAGTCAACGGGGGGACAGGGACTATGGCTACACCTTC. The gene calls are TRBV2 and TRBJ1-2; 9 bases are shared with TRBD1. The CDR3 has 15 residues. With 5 bases clipped from V and 3 bases from J, the junction kept 7 bases outside the gene matches. From germline, CDR1 is SNHLY and CDR2 FYNNEI.

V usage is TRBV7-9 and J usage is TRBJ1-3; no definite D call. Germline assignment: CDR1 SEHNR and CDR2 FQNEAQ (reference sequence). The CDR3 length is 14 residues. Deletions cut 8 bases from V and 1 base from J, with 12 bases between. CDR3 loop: CASQSTNSGNTIYF. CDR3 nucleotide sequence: TGTGCCAGCCAATCGACTAATTCTGGAAACACCATATATTTT.

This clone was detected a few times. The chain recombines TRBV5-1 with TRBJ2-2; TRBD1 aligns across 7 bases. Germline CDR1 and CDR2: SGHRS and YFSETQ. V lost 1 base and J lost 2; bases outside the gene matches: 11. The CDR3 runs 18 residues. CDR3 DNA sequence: TGCGCCAGCAGCTTGCGCCCCCGGGCAGGGGGAAACACCGGGGAGCTGTTTTTT. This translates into CASSLRPRAGGNTGELFF.

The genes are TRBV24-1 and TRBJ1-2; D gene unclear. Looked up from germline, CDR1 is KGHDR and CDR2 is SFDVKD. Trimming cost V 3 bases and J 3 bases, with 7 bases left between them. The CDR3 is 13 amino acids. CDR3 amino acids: CATSDGSHYGYTF. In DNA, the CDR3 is TGTGCCACCAGTGATGGGAGTCACTATGGCTACACCTTC.

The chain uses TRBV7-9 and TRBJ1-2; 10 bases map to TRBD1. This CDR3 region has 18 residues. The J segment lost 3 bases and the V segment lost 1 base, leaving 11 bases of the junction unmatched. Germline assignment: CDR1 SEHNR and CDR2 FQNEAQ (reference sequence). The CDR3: CASSLVRIGTGADYGYTF. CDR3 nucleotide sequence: TGTGCCAGCAGCTTAGTTAGGATCGGGACAGGGGCGGACTATGGCTACACCTTC. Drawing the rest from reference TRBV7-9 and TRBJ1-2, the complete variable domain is DTGVSQNPRHKITKRGQNVTFRCDPISEHNRLYWYRQTLGQGPEFLTYFQNEAQLEKSRLLSDRFSAERPKGSFSTLEIQRTEQGDSAMYLCASSLVRIGTGADYGYTFGSGTRLTVV.

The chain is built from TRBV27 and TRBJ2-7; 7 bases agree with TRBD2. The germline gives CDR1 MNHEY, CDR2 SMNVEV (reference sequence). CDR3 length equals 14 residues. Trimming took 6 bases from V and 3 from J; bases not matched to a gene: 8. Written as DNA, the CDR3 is TGTGCCAGCAGCGCTCGGACTAGATACTACGAGCAGTACTTC. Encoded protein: CASSARTRYYEQYF.

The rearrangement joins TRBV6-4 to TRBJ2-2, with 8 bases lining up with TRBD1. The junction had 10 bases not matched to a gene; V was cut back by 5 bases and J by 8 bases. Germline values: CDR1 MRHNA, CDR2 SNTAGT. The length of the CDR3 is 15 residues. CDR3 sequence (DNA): TGTGCCAGCAGTCCGGGACAGGAGGAAAGTGGGGAGCTGTTTTTT. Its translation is CASSPGQEESGELFF.

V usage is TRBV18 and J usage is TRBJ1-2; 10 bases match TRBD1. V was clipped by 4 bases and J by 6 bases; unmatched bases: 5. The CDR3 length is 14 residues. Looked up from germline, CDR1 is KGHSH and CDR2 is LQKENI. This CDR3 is CASSRGQGQDGYTF. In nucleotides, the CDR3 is TGTGCCAGCTCACGGGGACAGGGGCAGGATGGCTACACCTTC.

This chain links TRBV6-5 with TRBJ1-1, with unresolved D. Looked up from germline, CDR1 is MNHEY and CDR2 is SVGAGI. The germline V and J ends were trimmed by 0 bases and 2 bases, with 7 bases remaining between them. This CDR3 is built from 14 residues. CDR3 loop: CASSYSGENTEAFF. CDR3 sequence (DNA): TGTGCCAGCAGTTACTCTGGAGAAAACACTGAAGCTTTCTTT.

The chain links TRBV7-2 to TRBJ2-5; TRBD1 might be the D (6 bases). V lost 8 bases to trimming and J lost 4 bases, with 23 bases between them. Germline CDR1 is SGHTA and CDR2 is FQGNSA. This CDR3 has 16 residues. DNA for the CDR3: TGTGCCAGCTCTCCCAGGGGAAACACGGGCTTAGAGACCCAGTACTTC. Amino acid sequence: CASSPRGNTGLETQYF.

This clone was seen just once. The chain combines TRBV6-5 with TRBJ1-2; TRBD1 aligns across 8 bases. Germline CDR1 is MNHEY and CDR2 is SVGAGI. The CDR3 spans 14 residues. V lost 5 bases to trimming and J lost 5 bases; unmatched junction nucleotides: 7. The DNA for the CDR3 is TGTGCCAGCAGTATAGGACAGGGCTCTTATGGCTACACCTTC. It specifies CASSIGQGSYGYTF.

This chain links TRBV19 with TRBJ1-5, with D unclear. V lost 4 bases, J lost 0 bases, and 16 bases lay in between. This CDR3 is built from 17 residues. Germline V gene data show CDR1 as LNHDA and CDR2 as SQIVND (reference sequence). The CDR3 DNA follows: TGTGCCAGTAGTAGGGCGGGCGGGCGAAATAGCAATCAGCCCCAGCATTTT. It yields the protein CASSRAGGRNSNQPQHF.

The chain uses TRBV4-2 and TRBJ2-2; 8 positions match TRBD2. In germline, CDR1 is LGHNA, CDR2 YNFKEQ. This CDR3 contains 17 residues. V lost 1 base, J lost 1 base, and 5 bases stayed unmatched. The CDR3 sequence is CASSQVRGGLNTGELFF. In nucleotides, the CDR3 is TGTGCCAGCAGCCAAGTCCGGGGGGGGCTGAACACCGGGGAGCTGTTTTTT.

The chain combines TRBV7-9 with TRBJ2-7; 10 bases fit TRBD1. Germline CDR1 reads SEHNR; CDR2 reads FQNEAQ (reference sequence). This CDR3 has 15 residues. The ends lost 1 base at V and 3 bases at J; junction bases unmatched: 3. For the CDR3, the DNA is TGTGCCAGCAGCTTAGGGGACAGGGGAGACTACGAGCAGTACTTC. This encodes CASSLGDRGDYEQYF.

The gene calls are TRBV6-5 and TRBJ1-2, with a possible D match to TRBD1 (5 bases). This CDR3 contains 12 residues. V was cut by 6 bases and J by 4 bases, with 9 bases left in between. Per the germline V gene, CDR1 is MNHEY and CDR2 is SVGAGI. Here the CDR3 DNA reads TGTGCCAGCAGGCAGGGAACCTATGGCTACACCTTC. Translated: CASRQGTYGYTF.

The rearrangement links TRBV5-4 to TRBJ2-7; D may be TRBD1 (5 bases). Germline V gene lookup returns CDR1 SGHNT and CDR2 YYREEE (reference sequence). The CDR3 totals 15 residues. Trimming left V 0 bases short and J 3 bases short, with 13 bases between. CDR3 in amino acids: CASSLAAGLIYEQYF. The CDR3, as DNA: TGTGCCAGCAGCTTGGCCGCAGGGTTGATCTACGAGCAGTACTTC.

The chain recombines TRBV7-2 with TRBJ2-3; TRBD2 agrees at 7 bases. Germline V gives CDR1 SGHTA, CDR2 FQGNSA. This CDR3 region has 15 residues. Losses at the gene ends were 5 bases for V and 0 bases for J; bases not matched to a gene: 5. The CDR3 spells CASSRSGSSTDTQYF. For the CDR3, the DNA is TGTGCCAGCAGCCGTAGCGGGTCTAGCACAGATACGCAGTATTTT.

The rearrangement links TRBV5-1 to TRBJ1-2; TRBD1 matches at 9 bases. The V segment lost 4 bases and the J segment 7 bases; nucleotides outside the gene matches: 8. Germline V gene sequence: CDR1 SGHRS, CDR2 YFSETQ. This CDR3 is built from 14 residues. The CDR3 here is CASSTITGGGGYTF. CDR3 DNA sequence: TGCGCCAGCAGCACAATTACAGGGGGCGGTGGCTACACCTTC.

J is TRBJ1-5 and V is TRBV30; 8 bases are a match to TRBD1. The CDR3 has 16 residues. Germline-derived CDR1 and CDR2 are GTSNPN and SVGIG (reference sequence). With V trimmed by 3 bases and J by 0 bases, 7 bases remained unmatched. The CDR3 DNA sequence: TGTGCCTGGAGCCCAATGGGACAGGTTAGCAATCAGCCCCAGCATTTT. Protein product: CAWSPMGQVSNQPQHF. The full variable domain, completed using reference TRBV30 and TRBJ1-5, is SQTIHQWPATLVQPVGSPLSLECTVEGTSNPNLYWYRQAAGRGLQLLFYSVGIGQISSEVPQNLSASRPQDRQFILSSKKLLLSDSGFYLCAWSPMGQVSNQPQHFGDGTRLSIL.

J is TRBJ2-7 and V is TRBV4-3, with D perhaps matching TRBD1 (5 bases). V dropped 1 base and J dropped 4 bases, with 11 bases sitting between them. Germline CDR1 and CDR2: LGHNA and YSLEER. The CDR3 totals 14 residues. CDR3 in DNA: TGCGCCAGCAGCCAAGGGGCAGGGTTGTACGAGCAGTACTTC. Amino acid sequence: CASSQGAGLYEQYF.

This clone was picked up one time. CDR3 in DNA: TGTGCCAGCAGCTCCCCTAGCGGAGGCACAGATACGCAGTATTTT. Its protein product is CASSSPSGGTDTQYF. The chain carries TRBV7-9 and TRBJ2-3; 7 bases agree with TRBD2. There are 15 residues in the CDR3. Per the germline V gene, CDR1 is SEHNR and CDR2 is FQNEAQ (reference sequence). The J segment lost 1 base and the V segment lost 4 bases, leaving 5 bases of the junction unmatched.

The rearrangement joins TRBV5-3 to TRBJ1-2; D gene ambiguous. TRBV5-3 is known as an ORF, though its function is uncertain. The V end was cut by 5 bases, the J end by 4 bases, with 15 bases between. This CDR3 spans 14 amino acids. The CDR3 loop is CARSVGDGRYGYTF. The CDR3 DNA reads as TGTGCCAGAAGTGTGGGCGACGGCCGCTATGGCTACACCTTC.

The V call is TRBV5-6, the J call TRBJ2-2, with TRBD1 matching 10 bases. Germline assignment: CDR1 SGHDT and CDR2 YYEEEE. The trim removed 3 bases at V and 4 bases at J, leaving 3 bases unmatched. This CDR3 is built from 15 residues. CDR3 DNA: TGTGCCAGCAGCTCGTGGGACAGGGGCACCGGGGAGCTGTTTTTT. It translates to CASSSWDRGTGELFF.

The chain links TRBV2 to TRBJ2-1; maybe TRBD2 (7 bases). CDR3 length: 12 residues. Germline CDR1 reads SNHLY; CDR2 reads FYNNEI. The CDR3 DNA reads TGTGCAGAGGGGGGGGCGTACAATGAGCAGTTCTTC. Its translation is CAEGGAYNEQFF.

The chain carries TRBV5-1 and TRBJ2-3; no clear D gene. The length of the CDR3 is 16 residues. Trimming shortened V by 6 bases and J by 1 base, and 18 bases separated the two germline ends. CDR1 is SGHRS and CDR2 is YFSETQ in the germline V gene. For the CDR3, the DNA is TGCGCCAGCAAAGAGTCACTTAAATCGGGCACAGATACGCAGTATTTT. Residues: CASKESLKSGTDTQYF.

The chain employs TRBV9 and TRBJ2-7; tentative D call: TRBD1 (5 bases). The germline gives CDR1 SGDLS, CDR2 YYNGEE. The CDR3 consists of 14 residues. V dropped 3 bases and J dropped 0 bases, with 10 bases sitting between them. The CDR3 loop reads CASSGGSHSYEQYF. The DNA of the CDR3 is TGTGCCAGCAGCGGGGGCTCCCACTCCTACGAGCAGTACTTC.

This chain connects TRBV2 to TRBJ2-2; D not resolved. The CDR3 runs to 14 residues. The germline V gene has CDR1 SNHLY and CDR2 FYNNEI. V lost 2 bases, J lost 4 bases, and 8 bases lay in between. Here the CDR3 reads CASSEYSSTGELFF. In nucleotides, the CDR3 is TGTGCCAGCAGTGAATATTCCTCCACCGGGGAGCTGTTTTTT.

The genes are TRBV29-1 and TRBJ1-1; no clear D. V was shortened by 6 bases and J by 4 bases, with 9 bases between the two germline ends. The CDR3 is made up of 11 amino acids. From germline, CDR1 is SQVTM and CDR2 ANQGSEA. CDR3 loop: CSVRGSTEAFF. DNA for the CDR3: TGCAGCGTCCGAGGGTCCACTGAAGCTTTCTTT.